This TCR beta chain appears in the sequencing data of a study of beta chain features in type 1 diabetes. Study-level points and caveats: All four CD4+ subsets of Type 1 diabetes patients contained TCRB CDR3s that were moderately but significantly shorter. Naive, central memory and Treg TCRB repertoires appeared more alike in patients than in healthy donors.

cDNA synthesis used the whole RNA isolate, giving expressed TCRB sequences. Method: immunoSEQ multiplex PCR; TCRdb's copy keeps in-frame clones and lacks some. The repertoire holds over 700,000 clones, 15% to 20% seen once, with roughly 0.025% in the top ten. CDR1 MNHEY and CDR2 SMNVEV come from the germline V gene (reference sequence). The CDR3 extends over 17 amino acids. The trim removed 5 bases at V and 3 bases at J, leaving 14 bases unmatched. Staining for CD45RO/CCR7/CD25/CD127/CD95/CD27 allowed sorting of CD4+ naive, central memory, regulatory and stem cell-like memory cells. Worth noting for this clone: Its specificity is unknown.

What was sequenced was naive CD4+ T cells from blood. V gene TRBV27 combines with J gene TRBJ2-5; 8 bases are a match to TRBD1. The origin of this receptor is a woman between 18 and 30 years old in good health. CDR3 nucleotides: TGTGCCAGCAGTCATGAGCGGACAGGGCAGGCCGAAGAGACCCAGTACTTC. Translated: CASSHERTGQAEETQYF.